Each of the 4 T cell receptor beta chains below was sequenced from the same sample in a study of cytomegalovirus exposure and HLA in healthy donors. The PCR contained 60 Vbeta and 13 Jbeta primers. Produced via immunoSEQ multiplex PCR; TCRdb's table is partial and in-frame only. Of roughly 140,000 clones listed, 60% to 85% were seen once; the top ten hold 3.9%. Sequenced material: PBMCs. Every receptor here comes from a man aged 18 to 35 in good health and CMV-seronegative.

The chain recombines TRBV7-8 with TRBJ2-1; TRBD2 is a possible D gene (5 bases). V dropped 5 bases and J dropped 6 bases, with 11 bases sitting between them. The CDR3 extends over 13 amino acids. The germline V gene has CDR1 SGHVS and CDR2 FQNEAQ. The CDR3 here is CASSVELVNEQFF. The CDR3 bases are TGTGCCAGCAGCGTAGAACTAGTCAATGAGCAGTTCTTC.

This clone was counted a few times. The chain is built from TRBV10-1 and TRBJ2-1; D may be TRBD1 (6 bases). V was cut by 0 bases and J by 9 bases, with 12 bases left in between. The germline V gene encodes CDR1 WNHNN and CDR2 SYGVQD (reference sequence). This CDR3 region has 14 residues. The CDR3 region is CASSESQGSGEQFF. The CDR3 DNA is TGCGCCAGCAGTGAGTCGCAGGGGAGCGGTGAGCAGTTCTTC.

This chain uses TRBV18 with TRBJ1-1; no reliable D call. The CDR3 is made up of 12 amino acids. Germline CDR1 is KGHSH and CDR2 is LQKENI. V was shortened by 2 bases and J by 7 bases, with 8 bases between the two germline ends. CDR3 nucleotide sequence: TGTGCCAGCTCACCATGGGCAGGTGAAGCTTTCTTT. This encodes CASSPWAGEAFF.

This clone showed up just a few times. V usage is TRBV6-5 and J usage is TRBJ2-1; 9 nucleotides agree with TRBD2. The CDR3 contains 13 residues. CDR1 and CDR2 from the germline V gene are MNHEY and SVGAGI. The trim removed 5 bases at V and 9 bases at J, leaving 5 bases unmatched. In nucleotides, the CDR3 is TGTGCCAGCAGTGCGGGACTAGCAAGTGAGCAGTTCTTC. Its translation is CASSAGLASEQFF.